The 24 T cell receptor beta chains reported below all come from one sample, sequenced in a study of cytomegalovirus exposure and HLA in healthy donors. Primers included in the PCR were 60 Vbeta and 13 Jbeta primers. Assay: immunoSEQ multiplex PCR; the TCRdb copy retains only in-frame clones and omits some. Here the sample spans under 200,000 clones, around 84% being singletons. The material sequenced was PBMCs. These receptors all come from a man aged 45-65 years in good health and CMV-seropositive.

The chain uses TRBV7-2 and TRBJ2-1; TRBD2 aligns across 8 bases. Germline values: CDR1 SGHTA, CDR2 FQGNSA. The CDR3 has 16 residues. The V segment lost 5 bases and the J segment 5 bases; nucleotides outside the gene matches: 11. This chain's CDR3 is CASSASAGVNHNEQFF. CDR3 nucleotides: TGTGCCAGCAGCGCATCAGCGGGAGTTAACCACAATGAGCAGTTCTTC.

The chain has TRBV5-6 and TRBJ2-3; 9 bases agree with TRBD1. Germline assignment: CDR1 SGHDT and CDR2 YYEEEE. Unmatched junction bases numbered 2, after V lost 0 bases and J lost 0 bases. This CDR3 is built from 16 residues. The CDR3 is CASSLGTGASTDTQYF. CDR3 DNA: TGTGCCAGCAGCTTGGGGACAGGGGCTAGCACAGATACGCAGTATTTT.

This chain connects TRBV18 to TRBJ1-1; 8 nucleotides line up with TRBD1. After removal of 4 bases from V and 0 bases from J, the junction contained 7 bases not matched to a gene. The CDR3 sequence is 16 residues long. The germline V gene encodes CDR1 KGHSH and CDR2 LQKENI. CDR3 coding DNA: TGTGCCAGCTCACGAGCTCAGGGGGCTCTGAACACTGAAGCTTTCTTT. It yields the protein CASSRAQGALNTEAFF.

This clone was seen only a few times. V gene TRBV19 combines with J gene TRBJ1-3; 7 bases fit TRBD1. Germline V gene sequence: CDR1 LNHDA, CDR2 SQIVND (reference sequence). The CDR3 has 16 amino acids. V lost 5 bases to trimming and J lost 0 bases; unmatched junction nucleotides: 7. CDR3 nucleotide sequence: TGTGCCAGTAGTGCCCCACGGGACAGCTCTGGAAACACCATATATTTT. It specifies CASSAPRDSSGNTIYF. Looking up the rest from reference TRBV19 and TRBJ1-3 gives the full variable domain: DGGITQSPKYLFRKEGQNVTLSCEQNLNHDAMYWYRQDPGQGLRLIYYSQIVNDFQKGDIAEGYSVSREKKESFPLTVTSAQKNPTAFYLCASSAPRDSSGNTIYFGEGSWLTVV.

This chain uses TRBV5-1 with TRBJ2-7, with D maybe TRBD1 (6 bases). The germline V gene has CDR1 SGHRS and CDR2 YFSETQ. With 2 bases removed from V and 0 bases from J, the gap between germline ends came to 12 bases. The CDR3 length is 15 residues. The CDR3 loop reads CASSFDRRSSYEQYF. In nucleotides, the CDR3 is TGCGCCAGCAGCTTTGACAGGCGAAGCTCCTACGAGCAGTACTTC.

The J gene is TRBJ1-6, the V gene TRBV5-1; 11 nucleotides line up with TRBD1. The germline V gene encodes CDR1 SGHRS and CDR2 YFSETQ. This CDR3 is built from 14 residues. The J segment lost 9 bases and the V segment lost 4 bases, leaving 3 bases of the junction unmatched. In DNA, the CDR3 is TGCGCCAGCAGCCGGACAGGGGGCGGTTCACCCCTCCACTTT. It translates to CASSRTGGGSPLHF.

V usage is TRBV5-1 and J usage is TRBJ2-3; the D is unclear. The CDR3 covers 13 residues. Trimming shortened V by 0 bases and J by 5 bases, and 7 bases separated the two germline ends. Germline loops: CDR1 SGHRS, CDR2 YFSETQ. The CDR3 sequence is CASSLDRRDTQYF. The CDR3 nucleotides are TGCGCCAGCAGCTTGGACAGAAGAGATACGCAGTATTTT.

The J gene is TRBJ1-4, the V gene TRBV27; TRBD1 is a possible D gene (5 bases). CDR3 length: 15 amino acids. The V end lost 0 bases, the J end lost 1 base, and 6 bases lay between the germline ends. Germline V lookup: CDR1 MNHEY, CDR2 SMNVEV (reference sequence). The CDR3 nucleotides are TGTGCCAGCAGTTTATCGCAGGGAACTAATGAAAAACTGTTTTTT. It translates to CASSLSQGTNEKLFF.

V is TRBV6-1 and J is TRBJ2-7; TRBD1 aligns across 7 bases. CDR3 length: 14 amino acids. Germline values: CDR1 MNHNS, CDR2 SASEGT. The trim removed 5 bases at V and 1 base at J, leaving 5 bases unmatched. The CDR3 protein is CASSTGDRSYEQYV. For the CDR3, the DNA is TGTGCCAGCAGTACAGGGGATAGGTCCTACGAGCAGTACGTC.

Details on this clone: Germline and junction disagree at one end, which may indicate a read error. V usage is TRBV7-9 and J usage is TRBJ2-3, with D possibly being TRBD2 (5 bases). Looked up from germline, CDR1 is SEHNR and CDR2 is FQNEAQ (reference sequence). The CDR3 has 16 residues. CDR3 DNA sequence: TGTTCCAGCAGCTTCCAGGCAGGCCGGGGATCAGATACGCAGTATTTT. Amino acid sequence: CSSSFQAGRGSDTQYF.

J is TRBJ2-7 and V is TRBV5-1; 12 bases map to TRBD1. The germline gives CDR1 SGHRS, CDR2 YFSETQ. Losses at the gene ends were 2 bases for V and 6 bases for J; bases not matched to a gene: 9. This CDR3 spans 16 amino acids. Here the CDR3 reads CASSFGTGGGQTEQYF. CDR3 nucleotides: TGCGCCAGCAGCTTCGGGACAGGGGGCGGTCAGACCGAGCAGTACTTC.

This chain joins TRBV2 and TRBJ1-4; 7 bases are shared with TRBD1. The germline gives CDR1 SNHLY, CDR2 FYNNEI. The trim removed 7 bases at V and 0 bases at J, leaving 11 bases unmatched. The CDR3 sequence is 17 residues long. The DNA for the CDR3 is TGTGCCAGCATCCGGGGGGGAGGGGGCACAACTAATGAAAAACTGTTTTTT. It specifies CASIRGGGGTTNEKLFF.

The chain links TRBV7-7 to TRBJ2-1; D remains ambiguous. The germline V and J ends were trimmed by 1 base and 8 bases, with 9 bases remaining between them. This CDR3 is built from 13 residues. Germline V gene sequence: CDR1 SSHAT, CDR2 FNYEAQ (reference sequence). CDR3 region: CASSLGGADEQFF. The CDR3 DNA reads as TGTGCCAGCAGCTTAGGAGGAGCCGATGAGCAGTTCTTC.

This CDR3 is CASSPTSGGARTGELFF. CDR3 nucleotide sequence: TGTGCCAGTAGTCCTACTAGCGGGGGGGCGCGCACCGGGGAGCTGTTTTTT. The chain is built from TRBV19 and TRBJ2-2; 13 nucleotides line up with TRBD2. V lost 5 bases and J lost 4; bases outside the gene matches: 7. This CDR3 is built from 17 residues. Germline V gene lookup returns CDR1 LNHDA and CDR2 SQIVND (reference sequence).

The chain combines TRBV5-1 with TRBJ1-2, with TRBD1 identical over 7 bases. V lost 0 bases and J lost 6; bases outside the gene matches: 8. The CDR3 has 15 residues. The germline CDR1 and CDR2 sequences are SGHRS and YFSETQ. CDR3 region: CASSLEGLTGNGYTF. The CDR3 coding sequence is TGCGCCAGCAGCTTGGAAGGCCTGACAGGGAATGGCTACACCTTC.

This clone was counted once. The chain recombines TRBV18 with TRBJ2-1; perhaps TRBD2 as D (7 bases). There are 16 residues in the CDR3. CDR1 is KGHSH and CDR2 is LQKENI in the germline V gene. Trimming removed 1 base from V and 5 bases from J, with 15 bases in between. This CDR3 reads CASSPRYGGPNNEQFF. As DNA, the CDR3 is TGTGCCAGCTCACCACGGTACGGGGGGCCGAACAATGAGCAGTTCTTC.

This chain joins TRBV7-9 and TRBJ1-1; the match to TRBD1 covers 7 bases. Germline trimming cut 1 base from V and 1 base from J; bases unmatched to any gene: 3. Germline loops: CDR1 SEHNR, CDR2 FQNEAQ (reference sequence). CDR3 length: 15 amino acids. CDR3 coding DNA: TGTGCCAGCAGCTTAGTCGGGACAGAGAACACTGAAGCTTTCTTT. It encodes CASSLVGTENTEAFF.

The chain is built from TRBV7-9 and TRBJ2-5; D remains unclear. The V gene lost 0 bases and the J gene lost 0 bases, with 5 bases spanning the gap. This CDR3 contains 14 residues. Germline CDR1 is SEHNR and CDR2 is FQNEAQ (reference sequence). The CDR3 loop reads CASSLAGYQETQYF. CDR3 bases: TGTGCCAGCAGCTTAGCCGGTTACCAAGAGACCCAGTACTTC.

V and J are TRBV6-5 and TRBJ2-3; D ambiguous. V lost 4 bases and J 6 bases, leaving 5 bases between the germline ends. The germline CDR1 and CDR2 sequences are MNHEY and SVGAGI. This CDR3 spans 11 amino acids. The CDR3 protein is CASSSPDTQYF. The CDR3 DNA is TGTGCCAGCAGTTCCCCGGATACGCAGTATTTT.

The chain carries TRBV5-1 and TRBJ2-3; D might be TRBD2 (6 bases). Trimming removed 0 bases from V and 4 bases from J, with 12 bases in between. Germline V gene sequence: CDR1 SGHRS, CDR2 YFSETQ. This CDR3 region has 15 residues. As DNA, the CDR3 is TGCGCCAGCAGCTTGGGGGAGGAGTTCCCAGATACGCAGTATTTT. Amino acid sequence: CASSLGEEFPDTQYF.

The chain carries TRBV10-3 and TRBJ2-2; TRBD2 might be the D (6 bases). V was shortened by 11 bases and J by 2 bases, with 12 bases between the two germline ends. The V gene's germline CDR1 is ENHRY and CDR2 SYGVKD. This CDR3 comprises 13 residues. The CDR3 sequence is CAAHGGNTGELFF. The DNA of the CDR3 is TGTGCCGCGCACGGGGGAAACACCGGGGAGCTGTTTTTT.

The gene calls are TRBV19 and TRBJ2-1, with D perhaps TRBD2 (5 bases). Per the germline V gene, CDR1 is LNHDA and CDR2 is SQIVND (reference sequence). The CDR3 is made up of 15 amino acids. V was trimmed by 1 base and J by 2 bases, leaving 9 bases between them. The CDR3 DNA is TGTGCCAGTAGTATAGGTGATAGCGCCTACAATGAGCAGTTCTTC. It is translated as CASSIGDSAYNEQFF.

This rearrangement joins TRBV7-2 to TRBJ1-5; D ambiguous. Trimming stripped 3 bases from V and 7 bases from J, with 10 bases between. Germline CDR1 reads SGHTA; CDR2 reads FQGNSA. There are 13 residues in the CDR3. As DNA, the CDR3 is TGTGCCAGCAGCTTTTCCTCAAGCCAGCCCCAGCATTTT. It translates to CASSFSSSQPQHF.

This sequence joins TRBV5-6 and TRBJ2-5; perhaps TRBD1 as D (6 bases). The V gene's germline CDR1 is SGHDT and CDR2 YYEEEE. The V and J ends lost 4 bases and 5 bases respectively, with 12 bases between them. The CDR3 is 13 amino acids. CDR3 bases: TGTGCCAGCAGCCCTGGACAGAGGGAGACCCAGTACTTC. Encoded protein: CASSPGQRETQYF.